This T cell receptor beta chain was identified in a study of human T cells and chemical hapten exposure. As originally analysed: Per-sample TCR counts ranged from about 23,224 to 690,600, median roughly 87,000. MiXCR was run by TCRdb on the RACE reads, yielding one entry per CDR3 protein. It is TCRdb's table, rather than the study itself, that gives the V and J calls and clone size. The repertoire consists of 95,000 to 130,000 distinct CDR3 sequences, with over 10% occurring once and the leading ten covering 1.2% to 1.5%. Many counts were recorded for this clonotype. Its antigen is still unknown. Time point meaning: patch test 1, 2 weeks after DPC sensitization. Treatment in this sample: therapeutic diphenylcyclopropenone sensitization with weekly scalp DPC. The ends were cut back, 2 bases at V and 5 bases at J, with 12 bases in the middle. Germline V gene sequence: CDR1 SEHNR, CDR2 FQNEAQ (reference sequence). The CDR3 length is 14 residues.

General observations from the study: TCRs at a frequency above 1 in 1000 stayed unchanged with DPC sensitization.

Sample: whole blood, taken in connection with sensitization to the hapten diphenylcyclopropenone (DPC). The source of this sequence is a woman in her forties or fifties with alopecia areata. Some clones in this sample may be carry-over from other donors' samples. The chain combines TRBV7-9 with TRBJ2-5; weak D call: TRBD1 (5 bases). The CDR3 DNA follows: TGTGCCAGCAGCTTAAACGCAGGGATGGAGACCCAGTACTTC. Residues: CASSLNAGMETQYF.